This T cell receptor (beta chain) was profiled in a study of persistence of HIV-infected CD4 T cells. This was the immunoSEQ version 4 assay in survey mode. The assay was immunoSEQ multiplex PCR, and TCRdb's table has in-frame clones only and misses some. The sample shows tens of thousands of clones, roughly nine tenths of them seen only once. A remark on this clone: Its antigen is not identified.

Cells were stimulated nonspecifically with anti-CD3/anti-CD28 magnetic beads. Sorting of responding CD4+ T cells relied on upregulated CD40 ligand together with CD69. The CDR3 contains 13 residues. Germline lookup yields CDR1 SGHRS and CDR2 YFSETQ. The V end lost 1 base, the J end lost 3 bases, and 7 bases lay between the germline ends. Whole-study results and caveats: The rare CMV-responding cells with HIV-1 proviruses were not separately TCR-sequenced. Degenerate expanded CDR3beta sequences were enriched among CMV- and Gag-responding cells.

The V and J genes are TRBV5-1 and TRBJ1-1, with a tentative D call TRBD1 (5 bases). This receptor was taken from an adult woman with HIV who was CMV-seropositive. The material sequenced was CD4+ T cells sorted from PBMCs after approximately 19-hour stimulation, taken from a patient who received antiretroviral therapy. The CDR3, as DNA: TGCGCCAGCAGCTTGATAGGGGACACTGAAGCTTTCTTT. It yields the protein CASSLIGDTEAFF.